Each of the 25 T cell receptor beta chains below was sequenced from the same sample in a study of T cells in tuberculosis. Clones were sequenced by immunoSEQ multiplex PCR, and TCRdb holds only the in-frame ones, with some missing. Of roughly 34,000 clones listed, 95% to 97% were seen once; the top ten hold around 6%. Source material: PBMCs. These receptors were collected from a donor aged 5-35 years with latent tuberculosis or without tuberculosis infection.

The genes are TRBV15 and TRBJ2-7; TRBD1 might be the D (5 bases). CDR3 length equals 12 residues. Per the germline V gene, CDR1 is LNHNV and CDR2 is YYDKDF (reference sequence). V lost 2 bases and J 3 bases, leaving 5 bases between the germline ends. The DNA of the CDR3 is TGTGCCACCAGCAGACAGGGCTACGAGCAGTACTTC. It specifies CATSRQGYEQYF.

The chain has TRBV5-4 and TRBJ1-4; 7 nucleotides agree with TRBD1. The trim removed 3 bases at V and 8 bases at J, leaving 7 bases unmatched. Per germline, CDR1 SGHNT and CDR2 YYREEE (reference sequence). CDR3 length equals 14 residues. Here the CDR3 reads CASSSGAGGEKLFF. CDR3 nucleotide sequence: TGTGCCAGCAGCTCCGGGGCAGGGGGGGAAAAACTGTTTTTT.

V gene TRBV7-3 combines with J gene TRBJ1-1; D perhaps matches TRBD1 (6 bases). The V end lost 5 bases, the J end lost 1 base, and 11 bases lay between the germline ends. CDR3 size: 14 residues. Germline V gives CDR1 SGHTA, CDR2 FQGTGA. The CDR3 protein is CASSLGHGNTEAFF. In nucleotides, the CDR3 is TGTGCCAGCAGCCTGGGACATGGGAACACTGAAGCTTTCTTT.

Comment on this clone: An end of the junction differs from the germline gene, which may be a read error. This chain uses TRBV6-1 with TRBJ2-7; TRBD1 is a possible D gene (5 bases). Germline V CDR1 and CDR2: MNHNS, SASEGT. The CDR3 has 13 amino acids. The CDR3 coding sequence is TGTGCCAGCAGTGCCAGAGGCGACCTTGACAGCTCCTTC. It is translated as CASSARGDLDSSF.

This clone was detected only once. The CDR3 protein is CASSQALSGGNTEAFF. The CDR3 DNA reads TGTGCCAGCAGCCAGGCCCTTTCAGGGGGAAACACTGAAGCTTTCTTT. The rearrangement links TRBV4-2 to TRBJ1-1; TRBD1 matches 7 bases. The CDR3 length is 16 residues. V gave up 3 bases and J gave up 2 bases; unmatched junction bases: 9. Germline V gives CDR1 LGHNA, CDR2 YNFKEQ.

V is TRBV28 and J is TRBJ1-2, with 10 bases identical to TRBD1. V trimming: 4 bases; J trimming: 8 bases; junction bases outside the gene matches: 16. The CDR3 is 17 residues long. Germline CDR1 and CDR2: MDHEN and SYDVKM. CDR3 sequence: CASSSYSTGGVRRGYTF. The CDR3 nucleotides read TGTGCCAGCAGTTCCTACTCGACAGGGGGCGTCCGTAGAGGCTACACCTTC.

This rearrangement joins TRBV5-1 to TRBJ2-7; maybe TRBD2 (6 bases). This CDR3 comprises 17 residues. Per germline, CDR1 SGHRS and CDR2 YFSETQ. The V and J ends lost 0 bases and 0 bases respectively, with 16 bases between them. The CDR3 coding sequence is TGCGCCAGCAGCTTGGTCGGCTCGGGACTCGGCTCCTACGAGCAGTACTTC. It is translated as CASSLVGSGLGSYEQYF. The complete variable domain, with remaining parts taken from reference TRBV5-1 and TRBJ2-7, reads KAGVTQTPRYLIKTRGQQVTLSCSPISGHRSVSWYQQTPGQGLQFLFEYFSETQRNKGNFPGRFSGRQFSNSRSEMNVSTLELGDSALYLCASSLVGSGLGSYEQYFGPGTRLTVT.

This chain links TRBV7-8 with TRBJ1-1; tentatively, D is TRBD1 (5 bases). The V end was cut by 5 bases, the J end by 4 bases, with 17 bases between. Germline lookup yields CDR1 SGHVS and CDR2 FQNEAQ. The CDR3 has 15 amino acids. The CDR3, as DNA: TGTGCCAGCAGCGCCAGGGTTGTGGGTGGCACTGAAGCTTTCTTT. This translates into CASSARVVGGTEAFF.

This rearrangement joins TRBV6-1 to TRBJ2-3, with TRBD1 matching 7 bases. There are 14 residues in the CDR3. The germline V gene has CDR1 MNHNS and CDR2 SASEGT. V lost 2 bases to trimming and J lost 4 bases; unmatched junction nucleotides: 3. CDR3 nucleotide sequence: TGTGCCAGCAGTGAAATGACAGGGTCAGATACGCAGTATTTT. It yields the protein CASSEMTGSDTQYF.

The CDR3: CSAPGYNEQFF. In DNA, the CDR3 is TGCAGTGCCCCAGGATACAATGAGCAGTTCTTC. This rearrangement joins TRBV20-1 to TRBJ2-1; D gene uncertain. V gave up 6 bases and J gave up 4 bases, with 7 bases separating them. Germline V lookup: CDR1 DFQATT, CDR2 SNEGSKA (reference sequence). The CDR3 spans 11 residues.

This clone was counted once. V gene TRBV6-1 combines with J gene TRBJ1-2; TRBD1 might be the D (5 bases). V gave up 5 bases and J gave up 5 bases, with 12 bases separating them. This CDR3 has 13 residues. Germline V gene data show CDR1 as MNHNS and CDR2 as SASEGT. The CDR3 region is CASSSTDRYGYTF. The CDR3 DNA follows: TGTGCCAGCAGTTCGACAGATCGGTATGGCTACACCTTC.

J is TRBJ2-2 and V is TRBV5-4, with TRBD2 identical over 12 bases. Germline trimming cut 8 bases from V and 5 bases from J; bases unmatched to any gene: 13. Germline V CDR1 and CDR2: SGHNT, YYREEE (reference sequence). This CDR3 comprises 17 residues. The CDR3 reads CASSPLAGGLNTGELFF. The CDR3 coding sequence is TGTGCCAGTAGCCCCCTAGCGGGGGGGCTAAATACCGGGGAGCTGTTTTTT.

The chain carries TRBV9 and TRBJ2-3; TRBD2 agrees at 12 bases. Germline V lookup: CDR1 SGDLS, CDR2 YYNGEE. CDR3 size: 16 residues. Trimming removed 3 bases from V and 6 bases from J; junction bases left unmatched: 8. Here the CDR3 DNA reads TGTGCCAGCAGCGATGACCCGGGACTAGCGGGTGATACGCAGTATTTT. Translation gives CASSDDPGLAGDTQYF. The full variable domain, in which reference TRBV9 and TRBJ2-3 provide the parts outside the CDR3, is DSGVTQTPKHLITATGQRVTLRCSPRSGDLSVYWYQQSLDQGLQFLIQYYNGEERAKGNILERFSAQQFPDLHSELNLSSLELGDSALYFCASSDDPGLAGDTQYFGPGTRLTVL.

The rearrangement uses TRBV28 and TRBJ1-1; no firm D call. The CDR3 totals 14 residues. The V end was cut by 4 bases, the J end by 1 base, with 10 bases between. The germline CDR1 and CDR2 sequences are MDHEN and SYDVKM. The DNA of the CDR3 is TGTGCCAGCAGTTCCCTCGGAGGGAACACTGAAGCTTTCTTT. It is translated as CASSSLGGNTEAFF.

This sequence joins TRBV19 and TRBJ2-7; D possibly corresponds to TRBD1 (5 bases). Germline CDR1 is LNHDA and CDR2 is SQIVND (reference sequence). V was clipped by 10 bases and J by 1 base, with 14 bases between them. There are 13 residues in the CDR3. The CDR3 sequence: CATGATDSYEQYF. In nucleotides, the CDR3 is TGTGCCACGGGCGCGACAGATTCCTACGAGCAGTACTTC. Based on the CDR3 plus reference TRBV19 and TRBJ2-7, the full variable domain is DGGITQSPKYLFRKEGQNVTLSCEQNLNHDAMYWYRQDPGQGLRLIYYSQIVNDFQKGDIAEGYSVSREKKESFPLTVTSAQKNPTAFYLCATGATDSYEQYFGPGTRLTVT.

The chain links TRBV2 to TRBJ2-3, with D unclear. CDR1 and CDR2 (germline): SNHLY, FYNNEI. The CDR3 length is 15 residues. V lost 6 bases, J lost 2 bases, and 15 bases lay in between. CDR3 nucleotides: TGTGCCAGCAGGGCGCAGGTGACCTCCACAGATACGCAGTATTTT. This codes for CASRAQVTSTDTQYF.

The V gene is TRBV2, the J gene TRBJ1-5; D is uncertain. V lost 6 bases, J lost 0 bases, and 9 bases lay in between. The CDR3 consists of 14 residues. CDR1 SNHLY and CDR2 FYNNEI come from the germline V gene. For the CDR3, the DNA is TGTGCCAGCAGGGAGGATAATAGCAATCAGCCCCAGCATTTT. Its protein is CASREDNSNQPQHF.

The chain carries TRBV2 and TRBJ2-5; 13 bases match TRBD2. This CDR3 spans 15 amino acids. In germline, CDR1 is SNHLY, CDR2 FYNNEI. After removal of 4 bases from V and 4 bases from J, the junction contained 3 bases not matched to a gene. For the CDR3, the DNA is TGTGCCAGCAGTGGGGGACTAGCGGGATTAGAGACCCAGTACTTC. This gives the protein CASSGGLAGLETQYF.

The CDR3 loop reads CASSVQAGGSYEQYF. CDR3 bases: TGTGCCAGCAGTGTTCAAGCGGGAGGGTCCTACGAGCAGTACTTC. This chain links TRBV6-4 with TRBJ2-7; 10 bases agree with TRBD2. V gave up 4 bases and J gave up 1 base; unmatched junction bases: 4. This CDR3 region has 15 residues. From germline, CDR1 is MRHNA and CDR2 SNTAGT.

The rearrangement links TRBV27 to TRBJ2-1; TRBD2 aligns across 9 bases. Germline V lookup: CDR1 MNHEY, CDR2 SMNVEV (reference sequence). The CDR3 consists of 15 residues. Trimming took 6 bases from V and 8 from J; bases not matched to a gene: 11. CDR3 region: CASSLLRGGKDEQFF. The CDR3 nucleotides are TGTGCCAGCAGCCTTTTGCGGGGGGGGAAGGATGAGCAGTTCTTC.

The chain links TRBV5-1 to TRBJ2-3, with 7 bases aligning to TRBD2. This CDR3 contains 16 residues. The V gene end was trimmed by 2 bases and the J gene end by 3 bases; junction bases not matched to a gene: 9. Germline V CDR1 and CDR2: SGHRS, YFSETQ. The CDR3 DNA sequence: TGCGCCAGCAGCTTTGTGGCGGGAGAAGGGACAGATACGCAGTATTTT. Translation gives CASSFVAGEGTDTQYF.

The rearrangement uses TRBV28 and TRBJ1-5; 8 bases fit TRBD1. Germline values: CDR1 MDHEN, CDR2 SYDVKM. This CDR3 contains 17 residues. With V trimmed by 5 bases and J by 4 bases, 13 bases remained unmatched. CDR3 bases: TGTGCCAGCAGTCCTGAGCTGTCACAGGGGGGAAATCAGCCCCAGCATTTT. This translates into CASSPELSQGGNQPQHF.

The chain uses TRBV2 and TRBJ2-3; 9 bases line up with TRBD2. Germline loops: CDR1 SNHLY, CDR2 FYNNEI. J gave up 5 bases and V 2 bases, and 8 bases lay outside the gene matches. CDR3 length equals 16 residues. CDR3: CASSERRGGRVDTQYF. The CDR3 region has the DNA TGTGCCAGCAGTGAAAGGCGGGGGGGCCGAGTAGATACGCAGTATTTT.

This chain's CDR3 is CASSLTRTVIDNEQFF. The DNA of the CDR3 is TGTGCCAGCAGTTTAACCAGGACAGTTATCGACAATGAGCAGTTCTTC. The V call is TRBV28, the J call TRBJ2-1; tentative D call: TRBD1 (6 bases). Deletions cut 2 bases from V and 5 bases from J, with 16 bases between. The CDR3 is made up of 16 amino acids. Germline V gene lookup returns CDR1 MDHEN and CDR2 SYDVKM.

This clone was detected only once. The rearrangement links TRBV7-8 to TRBJ2-3; 9 bases line up with TRBD2. The J segment lost 2 bases and the V segment lost 4 bases, leaving 7 bases of the junction unmatched. Germline CDR1 is SGHVS and CDR2 is FQNEAQ. This CDR3 is built from 16 residues. This CDR3 reads CASSSLLAGNTDTQYF. CDR3 sequence (DNA): TGTGCCAGCAGCTCCTTGCTAGCGGGGAACACAGATACGCAGTATTTT.